This T cell receptor (beta chain) was documented in a study of blood T cell repertoires in COVID-19. In its sample, this clone was seen once. The CDR3 has 14 residues. V was shortened by 3 bases and J by 2 bases, with 9 bases between the two germline ends. Germline V gene lookup returns CDR1 MNHEY and CDR2 SMNVEV (reference sequence). TCRdb's table, derived via immunoSEQ multiplex PCR, lists solely in-frame clones and lacks some. Among 350,000 to 500,000 clones listed, more than 70% were seen once. In terms of age and location, participants ranged from roughly 18 to 90 years and lived in about two dozen US areas.

This TCR derives from a woman aged 18-30 years who had been exposed to COVID-19. The sequenced sample was PBMCs or T cells enriched from blood (not recorded which). V gene TRBV27 combines with J gene TRBJ2-3, with D possibly matching TRBD2 (5 bases). The CDR3 nucleotides read TGTGCCAGCAGTTTCGGGATCTCCACAGATACGCAGTATTTT. The encoded protein is CASSFGISTDTQYF.